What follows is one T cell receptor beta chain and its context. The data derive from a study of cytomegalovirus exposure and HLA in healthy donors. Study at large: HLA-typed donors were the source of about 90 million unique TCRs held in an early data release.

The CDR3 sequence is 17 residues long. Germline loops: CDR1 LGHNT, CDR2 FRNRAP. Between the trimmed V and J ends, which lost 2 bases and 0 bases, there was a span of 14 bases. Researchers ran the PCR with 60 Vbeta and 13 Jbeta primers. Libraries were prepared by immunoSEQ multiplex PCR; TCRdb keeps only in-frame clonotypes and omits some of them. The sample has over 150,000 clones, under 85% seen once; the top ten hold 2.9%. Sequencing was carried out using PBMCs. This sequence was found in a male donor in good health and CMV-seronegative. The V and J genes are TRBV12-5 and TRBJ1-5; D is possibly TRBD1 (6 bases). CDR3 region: CASGLSLTGYSNQPQHF. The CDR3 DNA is TGTGCTAGTGGTTTGAGTCTCACAGGGTATAGCAATCAGCCCCAGCATTTT. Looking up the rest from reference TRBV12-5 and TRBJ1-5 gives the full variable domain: DARVTQTPRHKVTEMGQEVTMRCQPILGHNTVFWYRQTMMQGLELLAYFRNRAPLDDSGMPKDRFSAEMPDATLATLKIQPSEPRDSAVYFCASGLSLTGYSNQPQHFGDGTRLSIL.